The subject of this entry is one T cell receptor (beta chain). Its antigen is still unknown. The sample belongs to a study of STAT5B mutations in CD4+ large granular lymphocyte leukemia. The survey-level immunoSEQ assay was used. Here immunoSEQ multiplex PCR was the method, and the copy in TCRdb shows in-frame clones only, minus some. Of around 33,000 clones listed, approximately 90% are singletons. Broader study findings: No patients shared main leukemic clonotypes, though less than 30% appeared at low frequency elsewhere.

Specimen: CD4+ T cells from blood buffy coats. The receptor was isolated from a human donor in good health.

CDR3 protein: CASSLQPNTGELFF. Written as DNA, the CDR3 is TGTGCCAGCAGCTTACAACCGAACACCGGGGAGCTGTTTTTT. The chain recombines TRBV7-3 with TRBJ2-2; D is undetermined. This CDR3 is 14 amino acids long. Between the trimmed V and J ends, which lost 2 bases and 0 bases, there was a span of 4 bases. Germline loops: CDR1 SGHTA, CDR2 FQGTGA. The whole variable domain, remainder taken from reference TRBV7-3 and TRBJ2-2, is GAGVSQTPSNKVTEKGKYVELRCDPISGHTALYWYRQSLGQGPEFLIYFQGTGAADDSGLPNDRFFAVRPEGSVSTLKIQRTERGDSAVYLCASSLQPNTGELFFGEGSRLTVL.